This T cell receptor (beta chain) was recorded in a study of T cell responses to AZD1222 COVID-19 vaccine. This CDR3 contains 13 residues. The germline CDR1 and CDR2 sequences are LNHDA and SQIVND (reference sequence). With 6 bases removed from V and 0 bases from J, the gap between germline ends came to 3 bases. Study results and caveats: After two AZD1222 doses, spike-specific TCR breadth and depth rose versus day 0. CD4 TCRs linked to vaccination spanned spike, dominating at 160-218 and 743-854.

To note about this clone: Its cognate antigen is unknown.

Sequenced by immunoSEQ multiplex PCR; TCRdb stores in-frame clones only, minus some. Seen here are tens of thousands of clones, approximately 90% observed once, and the top ten hold 22%. The specimen was peripheral blood, collected on day 0 of AZD1222 vaccination. V gene TRBV19 combines with J gene TRBJ1-6; D is ambiguous. This TCR was recovered from an adult in good health. This CDR3 is CASSNSYNSPLHF. In DNA, the CDR3 is TGTGCCAGTAGCAACTCCTATAATTCACCCCTCCACTTT.